A selection of T cell receptor beta chains follows, all from one sample in a study of early T cells in non-severe SARS-CoV-2 infection. MiXCR, applied by TCRdb to the 5' RACE reads, yields one record per CDR3 protein. Of about 97,000 distinct CDR3 sequences in the sample, about 11% were seen once. This specimen consisted of whole blood, obtained at baseline. Receptors were obtained from an adult who was a healthcare worker with PCR-confirmed SARS-CoV-2 infection or an uninfected control (not recorded which). CDR3s include the opening cysteine and the closing phenylalanine or tryptophan. D genes are given only for firm matches. Size is omitted from some rows. Given values are once, few, many or a class for expanded clones.

11 TRBJ1-1 NA many TRBV2 CASMVNTEAFF TGTGCCAGCATGGTGAACACTGAAGCTTTCTTT
14 TRBJ2-1 NA NA TRBV5-1 CASSFEGPGNEQFF TGCGCCAGCAGCTTCGAAGGGCCGGGCAATGAGCAGTTCTTC
13 TRBJ2-3 TRBD2 many TRBV29-1 CSVGTSGTDTQYF TGCAGCGTCGGGACTAGCGGGACCGATACGCAGTATTTT
15 TRBJ2-3 NA once TRBV12-3/TRBV12-4 CASSPHRNPTDTQYF TGTGCCAGCAGTCCTCACAGGAACCCCACAGATACGCAGTATTTT
13 TRBJ2-5 NA NA TRBV18 CASSPRGGETQYF TGTGCCAGCTCACCACGAGGGGGAGAGACCCAGTACTTC
16 TRBJ1-1 NA many TRBV2 CASSEAGERGNTEAFF TGTGCCAGCAGTGAAGCTGGGGAGAGGGGGAACACTGAAGCTTTCTTT
14 TRBJ2-5 NA NA TRBV10-3 CAISEPGLQETQYF TGTGCCATCAGTGAGCCGGGACTGCAAGAGACCCAGTACTTC
15 TRBJ1-2 NA many TRBV6-6 CASSYEVTPSYGYTF TGTGCCAGCAGTTACGAAGTGACACCGTCTTATGGCTACACCTTC
16 TRBJ2-5 TRBD2 NA TRBV9 CASSVSEGGGRETQYF TGTGCCAGCAGCGTATCAGAAGGCGGGGGGCGTGAGACCCAGTACTTC
15 TRBJ1-6 NA few TRBV6-4 CASSEIGRRDSPLHF TGTGCCAGCAGTGAGATCGGGAGGAGGGATTCACCCCTCCACTTT
14 TRBJ2-7 NA many TRBV21-1 CASSGDAGPYEQYF TGTGCCAGCAGCGGGGACGCCGGCCCCTACGAGCAGTACTTC
13 TRBJ2-1 NA few TRBV27 CASSLDSIHEQFF TGTGCCAGCAGTTTGGATAGTATCCATGAGCAGTTCTTC
14 TRBJ1-2 NA NA TRBV20-1 CSARDLDRKYGYTF TGCAGTGCTCGAGACCTCGACAGAAAGTATGGCTACACCTTC
17 TRBJ2-1 TRBD2 few TRBV4-3 CASSQEGTSGSYNEQFF TGCGCCAGCAGCCAAGAAGGGACTAGCGGGTCCTACAATGAGCAGTTCTTC
15 TRBJ2-7 TRBD2 few TRBV20-1 CSARDFSGATYEQYF TGCAGTGCTAGAGACTTTAGCGGGGCGACCTACGAGCAGTACTTC
12 TRBJ1-1 NA many TRBV20-1 CSARRQNTEAFF TGCAGTGCTAGAAGACAGAACACTGAAGCTTTCTTT
14 TRBJ2-1 TRBD1 few TRBV24-1 CATSDFTGGNEQFF TGTGCCACCAGTGACTTTACAGGGGGCAATGAGCAGTTCTTC
15 TRBJ1-5 NA many TRBV7-2 CASSLVVGSNQPQHF TGTGCCAGCAGCTTAGTAGTGGGCAGCAATCAGCCCCAGCATTTT
16 TRBJ2-1 NA many TRBV2 CASGKRIRRGYNEQFF TGTGCCAGCGGAAAAAGGATTCGCCGGGGGTACAATGAGCAGTTCTTC
15 TRBJ1-2 NA NA TRBV27 CASSLGGNGLYGYTF TGTGCCAGCAGTTTAGGGGGGAATGGCCTTTATGGCTACACCTTC
13 TRBJ2-5 NA NA TRBV29-1 CSVEGQAGETQYF TGCAGCGTTGAAGGGCAGGCGGGAGAGACCCAGTACTTC
18 TRBJ2-1 TRBD2 many TRBV14 CASSQDREAGEGWDEQFF TGTGCCAGCAGCCAAGACCGGGAGGCGGGAGAGGGATGGGATGAGCAGTTCTTC
14 TRBJ1-3 NA NA TRBV5-1 CASSLQGFGNTIYF TGCGCCAGCAGCTTGCAGGGGTTCGGAAACACCATATATTTT
14 TRBJ2-7 NA NA TRBV5-1 CASSSGLTAYEQYF TGCGCCAGCAGCTCGGGACTGACTGCCTACGAGCAGTACTTC
14 TRBJ2-1 NA many TRBV7-9 CASSGGSSYNEQFF TGTGCCAGCAGTGGCGGTAGCTCCTACAATGAGCAGTTCTTC
14 TRBJ2-2 TRBD1 few TRBV10-3 CAIKLAGGTGELFF TGTGCCATCAAGTTGGCAGGGGGAACCGGGGAGCTGTTTTTT
14 TRBJ2-3 NA NA TRBV5-1 CASSLPESTDTQYF TGCGCCAGCAGCTTACCGGAGAGCACAGATACGCAGTATTTT
14 TRBJ2-3 NA few TRBV28 CASSWGYGTDTQYF TGTGCCAGCAGTTGGGGCTATGGCACAGATACGCAGTATTTT
14 TRBJ2-7 NA NA TRBV6-2/TRBV6-3 CASSYQVLVGEQYF TGTGCCAGCAGTTATCAAGTCCTGGTAGGGGAGCAGTACTTC
16 TRBJ2-2 NA many TRBV7-9 CASSFSLTRNTGELFF TGTGCCAGCAGCTTCAGCTTAACAAGGAACACCGGGGAGCTGTTTTTT
11 TRBJ2-5 TRBD1 NA TRBV29-1 CSAGQEETQYF TGCAGCGCTGGACAGGAAGAGACCCAGTACTTC
12 TRBJ1-1 TRBD1 NA TRBV20-1 CSADRADTEAFF TGCAGTGCGGACAGGGCAGACACTGAAGCTTTCTTT
15 TRBJ2-7 TRBD2 once TRBV28 CASSRGTSGTYEQYF TGTGCCAGCAGCCGAGGGACTAGCGGGACCTACGAGCAGTACTTC
15 TRBJ1-1 TRBD1 NA TRBV20-1 CSARDRGTGGTEAFF TGCAGTGCTAGAGATCGCGGGACAGGGGGCACTGAAGCTTTCTTT
14 TRBJ1-4 NA many TRBV3-1 CASSQGGLGEKLFF TGTGCCAGCAGCCAAGGAGGGTTAGGCGAAAAACTGTTTTTT
16 TRBJ2-1 TRBD2 few TRBV5-5 CASLHSGGASYNEQFF TGTGCCAGCCTGCATAGCGGGGGGGCTTCCTACAATGAGCAGTTCTTC
14 TRBJ1-5 NA NA TRBV14 CASSRMGGNQPQHF TGTGCCAGCAGCCGAATGGGGGGCAATCAGCCCCAGCATTTT
14 TRBJ2-7 TRBD2 many TRBV27 CASSPGTTNYEQYF TGTGCCAGCAGTCCCGGGACTACAAATTACGAGCAGTACTTC
13 TRBJ2-7 NA few TRBV4-2 CASSQEALNEQYF TGTGCCAGCAGCCAAGAGGCCTTAAACGAGCAGTACTTC